The 32 T cell receptor beta chains below come from one sample, sequenced in a study of blood T cell repertoires in COVID-19. Repertoires were generated with immunoSEQ multiplex PCR, while TCRdb's copy carries only in-frame clones and drops some. The sample has 160,000 or so clones, about 83% seen once. The sequencing sample was made of peripheral blood. These receptors were taken from a woman in her 70s with COVID-19, enrolled during active disease.

The J gene is TRBJ1-5, the V gene TRBV19, with 9 bases fitting TRBD1. V gave up 6 bases and J gave up 3 bases; unmatched junction bases: 6. Germline assignment: CDR1 LNHDA and CDR2 SQIVND (reference sequence). The CDR3 has 15 amino acids. The CDR3 here is CASSLGQGTNQPQHF. The CDR3 nucleotides read TGTGCCAGTAGCCTTGGACAGGGGACCAATCAGCCCCAGCATTTT.

The CDR3 nucleotides read TGTGCCAGTACCGGGACAGGGCTTGGCTACACCTTC. It codes for CASTGTGLGYTF. The V call is TRBV19, the J call TRBJ1-2; 9 nucleotides line up with TRBD1. V was pared by 7 bases and J by 7 bases, with 4 bases of the junction left unmatched. The CDR3 loop spans 12 amino acids. Germline values: CDR1 LNHDA, CDR2 SQIVND (reference sequence).

This clone was picked up a small number of times. J is TRBJ2-7 and V is TRBV2; 7 positions match TRBD1. After removal of 3 bases from V and 5 bases from J, the junction contained 10 bases not matched to a gene. CDR1 and CDR2 (germline): SNHLY, FYNNEI. This CDR3 contains 15 residues. CDR3: CASSDLDRETHEQYF. For the CDR3, the DNA is TGTGCCAGCAGTGACCTAGACAGGGAGACCCACGAGCAGTACTTC.

This rearrangement joins TRBV5-1 to TRBJ2-1; 14 bases are shared with TRBD2. This CDR3 spans 19 amino acids. Germline V CDR1 and CDR2: SGHRS, YFSETQ. Trimming removed 4 bases from V and 9 bases from J; junction bases left unmatched: 18. The CDR3 loop is CASSPPGLAGVTAGGEQFF. DNA for the CDR3: TGCGCCAGCAGCCCGCCGGGACTAGCGGGGGTCACCGCGGGGGGTGAGCAGTTCTTC.

The V call is TRBV7-9, the J call TRBJ2-5, with 8 nucleotides matching TRBD1. V lost 7 bases, J lost 3 bases, and 4 bases stayed unmatched. Germline values: CDR1 SEHNR, CDR2 FQNEAQ (reference sequence). The CDR3 sequence is 13 residues long. Here the CDR3 reads CASTQGAKETQYF. The CDR3 DNA reads as TGTGCCAGCACCCAGGGGGCGAAAGAGACCCAGTACTTC.

The chain recombines TRBV9 with TRBJ2-2; D unresolved. The CDR3 has 15 residues. Germline V gene data show CDR1 as SGDLS and CDR2 as YYNGEE. Trimming cost V 0 bases and J 3 bases, with 9 bases left between them. The CDR3 DNA follows: TGTGCCAGCAGCGTAGTTAAGGCGGACACCGGGGAGCTGTTTTTT. Protein: CASSVVKADTGELFF. The complete variable domain, with remaining parts taken from reference TRBV9 and TRBJ2-2, reads DSGVTQTPKHLITATGQRVTLRCSPRSGDLSVYWYQQSLDQGLQFLIQYYNGEERAKGNILERFSAQQFPDLHSELNLSSLELGDSALYFCASSVVKADTGELFFGEGSRLTVL.

Only one count was recorded for this clone. V usage is TRBV5-4 and J usage is TRBJ1-6, with D uncertain. V lost 0 bases to trimming and J lost 3 bases, with 10 bases between them. CDR3 length: 16 residues. Per germline, CDR1 SGHNT and CDR2 YYREEE (reference sequence). CDR3 nucleotides: TGTGCCAGCAGCTTGGGCGGCAGATACTATAATTCACCCCTCCACTTT. It specifies CASSLGGRYYNSPLHF.

The chain recombines TRBV4-2 with TRBJ1-4; 9 bases are a match to TRBD1. Unmatched junction bases numbered 7, after V lost 3 bases and J lost 5 bases. This CDR3 contains 16 residues. CDR1 and CDR2 (germline): LGHNA, YNFKEQ. CDR3 coding DNA: TGTGCCAGCAGCCACGCTACAGGGGGCGCGAATGAAAAACTGTTTTTT. Its protein product is CASSHATGGANEKLFF.

The V call is TRBV28, the J call TRBJ2-7, with 15 positions matching TRBD2. The CDR3 runs 16 residues. Per the germline V gene, CDR1 is MDHEN and CDR2 is SYDVKM. V lost 8 bases and J lost 2; bases outside the gene matches: 7. CDR3 residues: CASRGTSGGNPYEQYF. DNA for the CDR3: TGTGCCAGCCGCGGGACTAGCGGGGGGAATCCCTACGAGCAGTACTTC.

V usage is TRBV5-1 and J usage is TRBJ1-2; 9 positions agree with TRBD1. Germline V gene sequence: CDR1 SGHRS, CDR2 YFSETQ. V shed 2 bases, J shed 5 bases, and the junction held 4 bases outside the gene matches. CDR3 size: 14 residues. CDR3 loop: CASSFDDRGYGYTF. The CDR3 DNA reads as TGCGCCAGCAGCTTCGACGACAGGGGGTATGGCTACACCTTC.

The chain employs TRBV13 and TRBJ2-2, with D unclear. Germline CDR1 reads PRHDT; CDR2 reads FYEKMQ (reference sequence). V lost 0 bases and J 5 bases, leaving 10 bases between the germline ends. The CDR3 has 15 amino acids. CDR3 region: CASSLGPSRTGELFF. CDR3 nucleotide sequence: TGTGCCAGCAGCTTAGGCCCCTCGAGGACCGGGGAGCTGTTTTTT.

V usage is TRBV7-9 and J usage is TRBJ1-6; D is uncertain. Trimming took 4 bases from V and 7 from J, leaving 11 bases between them. The CDR3 runs to 14 residues. Per germline, CDR1 SEHNR and CDR2 FQNEAQ (reference sequence). The chain's CDR3 is CASSWVGRNSPLHF. As DNA, the CDR3 is TGTGCCAGCAGCTGGGTTGGGAGAAATTCACCCCTCCACTTT.

CDR3 in amino acids: CASSNGQRQETQYF. CDR3 DNA: TGTGCCAGCAGCAATGGACAGCGCCAAGAGACCCAGTACTTC. The chain has TRBV3-1 (or the pseudogene TRBV3-2) and TRBJ2-5; a weak D match, TRBD1 (6 bases). Between the trimmed V and J ends, which lost 5 bases and 1 base, there was a span of 11 bases. Germline V CDR1 and CDR2: LGHDT, YNNKEL (reference sequence). The CDR3 runs 14 residues.

This chain uses TRBV7-9 with TRBJ2-1; D unclear. This CDR3 is 13 amino acids long. The V end was cut by 4 bases, the J end by 11 bases, with 15 bases between. The germline V gene has CDR1 SEHNR and CDR2 FQNEAQ (reference sequence). The CDR3 is CASSSEVKKKQFF. The CDR3 nucleotides read TGTGCCAGCAGCTCAGAGGTCAAAAAAAAGCAGTTCTTC.

The gene calls are TRBV5-5 and TRBJ2-4, with TRBD2 matching 10 bases. CDR3 length: 17 residues. J was trimmed by 0 bases and V by 3 bases; bases with no gene match: 6. From germline, CDR1 is SGHKS and CDR2 YYEKEE (reference sequence). The chain's CDR3 is CASSWELAGLAKNIQYF. The CDR3 DNA follows: TGTGCCAGCAGCTGGGAACTAGCGGGGTTAGCCAAAAACATTCAGTACTTC.

V gene TRBV28 combines with J gene TRBJ2-7, with D possibly being TRBD2 (5 bases). CDR1 and CDR2 from the germline V gene are MDHEN and SYDVKM. The ends were cut back, 6 bases at V and 5 bases at J, with 11 bases in the middle. The CDR3 covers 12 residues. The CDR3 loop is CASSTAADEQYF. The CDR3 region has the DNA TGTGCCAGCAGCACAGCGGCGGACGAGCAGTACTTC.

This chain joins TRBV24-1 and TRBJ2-5, with TRBD1 matching over 7 bases. Trimming cost V 5 bases and J 5 bases; bases outside gene matches: 10. The CDR3 length is 15 residues. Germline V gives CDR1 KGHDR, CDR2 SFDVKD. CDR3 nucleotide sequence: TGTGCCACCAGTGTAGGGGGACAGAGTGCGGAGACCCAGTACTTC. Residues: CATSVGGQSAETQYF.

V usage is TRBV19 and J usage is TRBJ2-7, with D tentatively TRBD1 (6 bases). Trimming stripped 0 bases from V and 2 bases from J, with 8 bases between. CDR1 and CDR2 (germline): LNHDA, SQIVND (reference sequence). There are 14 residues in the CDR3. CDR3: CASSIDRGPYEQYF. CDR3 in DNA: TGTGCCAGTAGTATAGACAGGGGTCCCTACGAGCAGTACTTC.

This clone showed up many times. V usage is TRBV27 and J usage is TRBJ2-1, with a possible D match to TRBD2 (6 bases). CDR3 length: 13 residues. Germline CDR1 and CDR2: MNHEY and SMNVEV (reference sequence). V dropped 7 bases and J dropped 2 bases, with 9 bases sitting between them. This CDR3 is CASNSGTYNEQFF. The CDR3, as DNA: TGTGCCAGCAATAGCGGAACCTACAATGAGCAGTTCTTC.

The V gene is TRBV7-2, the J gene TRBJ1-1, with a possible D match to TRBD1 (5 bases). The CDR3 spans 13 residues. Germline CDR1 and CDR2: SGHTA and FQGNSA. Trimming left V 3 bases short and J 5 bases short, with 10 bases between. This CDR3 is CASSFPPGTEAFF. The DNA for the CDR3 is TGTGCCAGCAGCTTCCCACCAGGGACTGAAGCTTTCTTT.

The sample holds one count of this clone. This sequence joins TRBV30 and TRBJ1-2; TRBD1 matches at 10 bases. J was trimmed by 5 bases and V by 2 bases; bases with no gene match: 5. The CDR3 sequence is 14 residues long. Germline CDR1 is GTSNPN and CDR2 is SVGIG (reference sequence). The CDR3 reads CAWSLTGGAYGYTF. The CDR3 bases are TGTGCCTGGAGTTTGACAGGGGGCGCGTATGGCTACACCTTC. The variable domain in full, completed from reference TRBV30 and TRBJ1-2, reads SQTIHQWPATLVQPVGSPLSLECTVEGTSNPNLYWYRQAAGRGLQLLFYSVGIGQISSEVPQNLSASRPQDRQFILSSKKLLLSDSGFYLCAWSLTGGAYGYTFGSGTRLTVV.

The chain carries TRBV10-3 and TRBJ1-2; tentative D call: TRBD1 (6 bases). Germline V gene data show CDR1 as ENHRY and CDR2 as SYGVKD. V was cut by 4 bases and J by 8 bases, with 11 bases left in between. This CDR3 comprises 12 residues. CDR3 DNA: TGTGCCATCAGTGCACACAGGGACGGCTACACCTTC. This encodes CAISAHRDGYTF.

The rearrangement links TRBV10-3 to TRBJ1-1, with D maybe TRBD1 (6 bases). Germline values: CDR1 ENHRY, CDR2 SYGVKD. The CDR3 runs 14 residues. Trimming removed 5 bases at V and 1 base at J, with 11 bases between. The CDR3, as DNA: TGTGCCATCAGTACCGGGACACCGAACACTGAAGCTTTCTTT. Translated: CAISTGTPNTEAFF.

The chain couples TRBV3-1 (or the pseudogene TRBV3-2) to TRBJ1-2, with TRBD1 identical over 9 bases. The V gene's germline CDR1 is LGHDT and CDR2 YNNKEL (reference sequence). V gave up 2 bases and J gave up 4 bases; unmatched junction bases: 11. The CDR3 length is 17 residues. The CDR3 nucleotides are TGTGCCAGCAGCCAACCGGGACAGGGCAATAGTTTCTATGGCTACACCTTC. Its protein is CASSQPGQGNSFYGYTF.

The genes are TRBV28 and TRBJ1-5, with a possible D match to TRBD1 (6 bases). CDR1 is MDHEN, CDR2 SYDVKM, per germline. Trimming removed 3 bases from V and 5 bases from J, with 17 bases in between. The CDR3 contains 16 residues. This CDR3 is CASSFPGTLSYQPQHF. In nucleotides, the CDR3 is TGTGCCAGCAGTTTTCCCGGGACATTATCCTATCAGCCCCAGCATTTT.

The chain carries TRBV5-1 and TRBJ2-3, with TRBD2 matching over 10 bases. This CDR3 comprises 16 residues. After removal of 0 bases from V and 1 base from J, the junction contained 2 bases not matched to a gene. CDR1 SGHRS and CDR2 YFSETQ come from the germline V gene. In DNA form, the CDR3 reads TGCGCCAGCAGCTTGGAAGGGACTAGCGGCACAGATACGCAGTATTTT. Translated: CASSLEGTSGTDTQYF.

The V call is TRBV19, the J call TRBJ1-4, with D possibly matching TRBD1 (6 bases). V lost 10 bases and J lost 2, with 14 bases in between. The CDR3 loop spans 14 amino acids. The germline CDR1 and CDR2 sequences are LNHDA and SQIVND (reference sequence). CDR3 loop: CATQGRGTNEKLFF. The CDR3 DNA is TGTGCCACCCAGGGGAGGGGTACTAATGAAAAACTGTTTTTT.

The chain is built from TRBV7-9 and TRBJ1-3; D remains unclear. The V end lost 6 bases, the J end lost 0 bases, and 6 bases lay between the germline ends. The germline gives CDR1 SEHNR, CDR2 FQNEAQ (reference sequence). CDR3 length: 13 amino acids. CDR3 sequence: CASRYSSGNTIYF. The CDR3 DNA is TGTGCCAGCAGGTATAGCTCTGGAAACACCATATATTTT.

The chain joins TRBV7-6 to TRBJ2-1, with D hard to call. The ends were cut back, 5 bases at V and 1 base at J, with 15 bases in the middle. Germline V gene lookup returns CDR1 SGHVS and CDR2 FNYEAQ. The CDR3 extends over 16 amino acids. The CDR3 reads CASSPIARRSYNEQFF. As DNA, the CDR3 is TGTGCCAGCAGCCCGATCGCTAGACGTTCCTACAATGAGCAGTTCTTC.

This chain joins TRBV11-2 and TRBJ2-1, with 12 bases identical to TRBD2. With V trimmed by 0 bases and J by 10 bases, 7 bases remained unmatched. The CDR3 consists of 16 residues. Germline V CDR1 and CDR2: SGHAT, FQNNGV. The CDR3 protein is CASSLDRRLAGGEQFF. In nucleotides, the CDR3 is TGTGCCAGCAGCTTAGATAGGAGGCTAGCGGGGGGGGAGCAGTTCTTC.

The rearrangement uses TRBV6-5 and TRBJ1-4; TRBD1 is a possible D gene (6 bases). V dropped 4 bases and J dropped 4 bases, with 7 bases sitting between them. The V gene's germline CDR1 is MNHEY and CDR2 SVGAGI. The length of the CDR3 is 13 residues. The CDR3 DNA reads as TGTGCCAGCAGTTTACAGGGTAATGAAAAACTGTTTTTT. Translating it yields CASSLQGNEKLFF.

CDR3 region: CASSYEGRNTEAFF. Written as DNA, the CDR3 is TGTGCCAGCAGTTACGAAGGGAGGAACACTGAAGCTTTCTTT. V gene TRBV6-6 combines with J gene TRBJ1-1; D gene uncertain. Trimming took 2 bases from V and 1 from J, leaving 8 bases between them. This CDR3 has 14 residues. Germline CDR1 and CDR2: MNHNY and SVGAGI (reference sequence).